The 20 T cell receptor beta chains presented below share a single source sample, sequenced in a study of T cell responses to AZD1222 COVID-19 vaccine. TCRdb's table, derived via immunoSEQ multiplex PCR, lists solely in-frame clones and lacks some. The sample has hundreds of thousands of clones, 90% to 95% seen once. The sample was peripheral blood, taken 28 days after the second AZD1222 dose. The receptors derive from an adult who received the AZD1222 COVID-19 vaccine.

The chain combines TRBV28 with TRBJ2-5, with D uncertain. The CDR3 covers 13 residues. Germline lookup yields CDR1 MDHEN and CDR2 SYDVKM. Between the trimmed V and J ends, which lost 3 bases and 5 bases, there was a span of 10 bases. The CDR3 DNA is TGTGCCAGCAGTTTGGCGTGGCGGGAGACCCAGTACTTC. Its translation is CASSLAWRETQYF.

CDR3 protein: CASSLLAGYNEQFF. CDR3 bases: TGTGCCAGCAGCTTGCTAGCGGGGTATAATGAGCAGTTCTTC. The chain carries TRBV7-2 and TRBJ2-1; TRBD2 agrees at 9 bases. V dropped 3 bases and J dropped 7; count of bases not matched to a gene: 4. Per germline, CDR1 SGHTA and CDR2 FQGNSA. The CDR3 is 14 residues long.

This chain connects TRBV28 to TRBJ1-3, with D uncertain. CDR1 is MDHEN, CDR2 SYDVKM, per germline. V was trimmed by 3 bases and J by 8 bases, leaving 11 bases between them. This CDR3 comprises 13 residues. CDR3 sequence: CASSFMGRDTIYF. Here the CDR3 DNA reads TGTGCCAGCAGTTTTATGGGGAGGGACACCATATATTTT.

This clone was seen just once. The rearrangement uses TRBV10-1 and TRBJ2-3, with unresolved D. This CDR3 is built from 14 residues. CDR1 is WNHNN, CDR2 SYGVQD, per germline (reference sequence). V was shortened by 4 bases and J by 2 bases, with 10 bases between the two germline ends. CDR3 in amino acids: CASSGAFLTDTQYF. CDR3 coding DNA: TGCGCCAGCAGTGGGGCATTCCTCACAGATACGCAGTATTTT.

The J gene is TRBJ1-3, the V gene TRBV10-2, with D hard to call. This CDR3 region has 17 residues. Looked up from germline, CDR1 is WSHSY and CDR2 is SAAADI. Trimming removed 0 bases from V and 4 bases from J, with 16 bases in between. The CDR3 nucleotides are TGCGCCAGCAGTGAGTCTAGGTTCATGGAAGTCGGAAACACCATATATTTT. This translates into CASSESRFMEVGNTIYF.

The CDR3 spells CASSWGSNTEAFF. In DNA form, the CDR3 reads TGTGCCAGCAGTTGGGGATCAAACACTGAAGCTTTCTTT. This chain connects TRBV28 to TRBJ1-1, with D uncertain. CDR3 length: 13 residues. V lost 4 bases, J lost 2 bases, and 8 bases lay in between. From germline, CDR1 is MDHEN and CDR2 SYDVKM.

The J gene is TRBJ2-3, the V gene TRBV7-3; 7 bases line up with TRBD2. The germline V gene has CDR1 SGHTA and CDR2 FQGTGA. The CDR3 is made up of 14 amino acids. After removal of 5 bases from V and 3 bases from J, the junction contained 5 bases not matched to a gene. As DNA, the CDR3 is TGTGCCAGCAGCCTCGGACTAGGGACAGATACGCAGTATTTT. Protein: CASSLGLGTDTQYF.

The CDR3 protein is CASSPEGKGRAFF. The CDR3 nucleotides read TGTGCCAGCAGCCCGGAAGGGAAGGGGAGGGCTTTCTTT. The chain joins TRBV9 to TRBJ1-1; D may be TRBD1 (5 bases). Trimming removed 4 bases at V and 11 bases at J, with 18 bases between. The length of the CDR3 is 13 residues. Germline-derived CDR1 and CDR2 are SGDLS and YYNGEE.

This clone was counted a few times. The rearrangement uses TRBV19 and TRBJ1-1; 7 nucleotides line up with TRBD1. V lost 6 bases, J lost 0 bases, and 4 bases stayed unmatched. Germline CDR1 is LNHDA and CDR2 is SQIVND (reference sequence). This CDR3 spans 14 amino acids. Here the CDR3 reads CASSFGTVNTEAFF. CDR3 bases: TGTGCCAGTAGCTTCGGGACAGTGAACACTGAAGCTTTCTTT.

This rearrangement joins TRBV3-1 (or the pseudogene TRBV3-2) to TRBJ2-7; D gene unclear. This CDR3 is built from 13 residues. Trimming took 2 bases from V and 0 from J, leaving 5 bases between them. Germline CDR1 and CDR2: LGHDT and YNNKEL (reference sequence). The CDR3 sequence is CASSQYSSYEQYF. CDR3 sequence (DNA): TGTGCCAGCAGCCAATACTCCTCCTACGAGCAGTACTTC.

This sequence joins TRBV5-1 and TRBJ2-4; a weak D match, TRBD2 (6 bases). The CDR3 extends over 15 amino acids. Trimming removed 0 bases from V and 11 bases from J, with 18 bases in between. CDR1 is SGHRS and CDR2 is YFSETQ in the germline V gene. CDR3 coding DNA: TGCGCCAGCAGCTTGGAGCGGGCTGAGGGGTCCGTTCAGTACTTC. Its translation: CASSLERAEGSVQYF.

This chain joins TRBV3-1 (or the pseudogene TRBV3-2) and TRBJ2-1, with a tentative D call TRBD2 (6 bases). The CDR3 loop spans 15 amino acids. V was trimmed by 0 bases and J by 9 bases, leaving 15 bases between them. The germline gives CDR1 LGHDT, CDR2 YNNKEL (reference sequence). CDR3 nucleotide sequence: TGTGCCAGCAGCCAAGATGGAGGGCGTGGATCTGAGCAGTTCTTC. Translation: CASSQDGGRGSEQFF.

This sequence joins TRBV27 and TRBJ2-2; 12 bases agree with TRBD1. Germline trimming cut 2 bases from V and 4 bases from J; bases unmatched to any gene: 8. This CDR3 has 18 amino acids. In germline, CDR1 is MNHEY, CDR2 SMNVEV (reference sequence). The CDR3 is CASSLHRGTGGFTGELFF. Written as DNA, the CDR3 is TGTGCCAGCAGTTTACACCGGGGGACAGGGGGCTTCACCGGGGAGCTGTTTTTT.

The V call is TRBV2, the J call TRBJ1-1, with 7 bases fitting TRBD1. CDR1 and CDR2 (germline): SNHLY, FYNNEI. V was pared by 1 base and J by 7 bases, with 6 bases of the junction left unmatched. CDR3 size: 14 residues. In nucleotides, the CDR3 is TGTGCCAGCAGTGAAGAGTCAGGGGGTGTTGAAGCTTTCTTT. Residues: CASSEESGGVEAFF.

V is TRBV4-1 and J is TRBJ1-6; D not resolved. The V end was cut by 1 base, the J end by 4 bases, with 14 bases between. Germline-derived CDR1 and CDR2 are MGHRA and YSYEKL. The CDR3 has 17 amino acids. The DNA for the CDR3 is TGCGCCAGCAGCCAAGGAATGGGTTTTTCATATAATTCACCCCTCCACTTT. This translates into CASSQGMGFSYNSPLHF.

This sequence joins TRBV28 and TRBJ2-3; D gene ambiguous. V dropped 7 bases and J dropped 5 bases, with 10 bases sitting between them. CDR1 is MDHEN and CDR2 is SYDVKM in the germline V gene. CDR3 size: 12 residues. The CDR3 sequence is CASTGLQDTQYF. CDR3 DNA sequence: TGTGCCAGCACAGGTCTACAAGATACGCAGTATTTT.

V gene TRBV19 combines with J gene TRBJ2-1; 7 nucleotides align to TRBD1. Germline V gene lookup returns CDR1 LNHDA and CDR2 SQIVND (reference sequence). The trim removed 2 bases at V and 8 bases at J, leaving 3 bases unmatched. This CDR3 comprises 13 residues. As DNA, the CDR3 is TGTGCCAGTAGTATAAACAGGGGACATGAGCAGTTCTTC. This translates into CASSINRGHEQFF.

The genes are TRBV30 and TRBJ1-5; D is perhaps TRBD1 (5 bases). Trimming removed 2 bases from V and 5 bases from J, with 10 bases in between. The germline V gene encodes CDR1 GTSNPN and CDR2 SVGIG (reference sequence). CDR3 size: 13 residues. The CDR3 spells CAWSPGADQPQHF. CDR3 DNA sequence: TGTGCCTGGAGTCCCGGGGCCGATCAGCCCCAGCATTTT.

The CDR3 loop reads CASSQAPTDLGGYTF. The DNA of the CDR3 is TGCGCCAGCAGCCAAGCCCCGACAGACCTGGGAGGCTACACCTTC. This chain connects TRBV4-3 to TRBJ1-2; D possibly corresponds to TRBD1 (5 bases). CDR3 length equals 15 residues. Germline assignment: CDR1 LGHNA and CDR2 YSLEER. With 1 base removed from V and 8 bases from J, the gap between germline ends came to 17 bases.

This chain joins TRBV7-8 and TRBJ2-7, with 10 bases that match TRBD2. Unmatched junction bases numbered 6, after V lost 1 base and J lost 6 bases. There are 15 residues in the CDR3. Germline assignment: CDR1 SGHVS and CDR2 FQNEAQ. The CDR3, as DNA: TGTGCCAGCAGCTTAGGTCTAGCGGGAGTCGGCGAGCAGTACTTC. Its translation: CASSLGLAGVGEQYF.